The 27 T cell receptor beta chains below all came from one sample that was sequenced in a study of monozygotic twins with inflammatory bowel disease. TCRdb reprocessed the 5' RACE reads; each CDR3 protein has one entry and no DNA is given. The sample data list about 93,000 distinct CDR3 sequences. Input material: blood. The receptors originated from a human donor with ulcerative colitis or Crohn's disease, or a healthy co-twin of an affected twin (not recorded which).

This chain links TRBV6-1 with TRBJ2-6. CDR3 length equals 13 residues. Per the germline V gene, CDR1 is MNHNS and CDR2 is SASEGT. The CDR3 loop reads CARGESGANVLTF.

This chain uses TRBV7-2 with TRBJ1-5. Germline V lookup: CDR1 SGHTA, CDR2 FQGNSA. CDR3 size: 15 residues. CDR3 in amino acids: CASSLVGYSNQPQHF.

The CDR3 here is CASGRTGGTEAFF. The rearrangement joins TRBV12-5 to TRBJ1-1; without DNA, the TCRdb call of TRBD1 cannot be checked. Germline values: CDR1 LGHNT, CDR2 FRNRAP. The CDR3 totals 13 residues.

The gene calls are TRBV7-9 and TRBJ1-6; the TRBD1 assignment by TCRdb is unverifiable without DNA. In germline, CDR1 is SEHNR, CDR2 FQNEAQ (reference sequence). The CDR3 runs 15 residues. The CDR3 loop is CASTPQGQGTSPLHF.

The genes are TRBV3-1 and TRBJ1-2; TCRdb indicates TRBD1, and absent DNA this call remains unverified. The CDR3 consists of 15 residues. Looked up from germline, CDR1 is LGHDT and CDR2 is YNNKEL (reference sequence). CDR3 protein: CASTISDRGYYGYTF. Together with reference TRBV3-1 and TRBJ1-2, the CDR3 gives the full variable domain: DTAVSQTPKYLVTQMGNDKSIKCEQNLGHDTMYWYKQDSKKFLKIMFSYNNKELIINETVPNRFSPKSPDKAHLNLHINSLELGDSAVYFCASTISDRGYYGYTFGSGTRLTVV.

The chain links TRBV21-1 to TRBJ1-1; the D gene TCRdb calls, TRBD1, cannot be checked with no DNA. TRBV21-1 is a documented pseudogene. This CDR3 region has 15 residues. This CDR3 reads CASSRFDRRNTEAFF.

The chain has TRBV7-2 and TRBJ2-2; the TCRdb D gene call, TRBD1, has no DNA to confirm it. This CDR3 has 15 residues. The germline V gene has CDR1 SGHTA and CDR2 FQGNSA. CDR3 sequence: CASRTGTGVTGELFF.

This chain links TRBV11-2 with TRBJ2-2. This CDR3 spans 14 amino acids. Per the germline V gene, CDR1 is SGHAT and CDR2 is FQNNGV. The CDR3 region is CASSLGPNTGELFF.

The chain uses TRBV20-1 and TRBJ2-5; TCRdb proposes TRBD1, but this gene call is untestable without DNA. CDR3 size: 13 residues. Per the germline V gene, CDR1 is DFQATT and CDR2 is SNEGSKA (reference sequence). CDR3 sequence: CSAVGQGQETQYF.

The V gene is TRBV5-4, the J gene TRBJ2-2; TCRdb gives TRBD1 as the D gene, but with no DNA this cannot be confirmed. The CDR3 loop spans 15 amino acids. CDR1 SGHNT and CDR2 YYREEE come from the germline V gene (reference sequence). The CDR3 reads CASSRGGSNTGELFF.

The rearrangement joins TRBV6-5 to TRBJ2-6; the D gene TCRdb calls, TRBD2, cannot be checked with no DNA. Germline V gives CDR1 MNHEY, CDR2 SVGAGI. CDR3 size: 14 residues. The CDR3 here is CASSYSGPLNVLTF.

V and J are TRBV6-6 and TRBJ2-7; without DNA, the TCRdb call of TRBD1 cannot be checked. The CDR3 extends over 14 amino acids. Germline V gives CDR1 MNHNY, CDR2 SVGAGI (reference sequence). This CDR3 is CASSPHQGSYEQYF.

V usage is TRBV12-3 or TRBV12-4 and J usage is TRBJ1-6. CDR3 length: 15 amino acids. The CDR3 protein is CASSLRQGDNSPLHF.

This chain links TRBV12-3 or TRBV12-4 with TRBJ2-7. This CDR3 contains 13 residues. The CDR3 sequence: CASSLMRYYEQYF.

V gene TRBV10-3 combines with J gene TRBJ2-3; the D call from TCRdb, TRBD1, cannot be confirmed without DNA. Per the germline V gene, CDR1 is ENHRY and CDR2 is SYGVKD. The CDR3 totals 13 residues. The CDR3 protein is CATSGILTDTQYF.

This chain connects TRBV5-1 to TRBJ1-2; TCRdb proposes TRBD1, but this gene call is untestable without DNA. This CDR3 is 14 amino acids long. CDR1 and CDR2 from the germline V gene are SGHRS and YFSETQ. The CDR3 reads CASSLVARASGYTF. The variable domain in full, completed from reference TRBV5-1 and TRBJ1-2, reads KAGVTQTPRYLIKTRGQQVTLSCSPISGHRSVSWYQQTPGQGLQFLFEYFSETQRNKGNFPGRFSGRQFSNSRSEMNVSTLELGDSALYLCASSLVARASGYTFGSGTRLTVV.

This chain connects TRBV7-9 to TRBJ1-2. CDR3 length: 15 amino acids. The germline V gene has CDR1 SEHNR and CDR2 FQNEAQ (reference sequence). The CDR3 is CASSKLLGGNYGYTF.

The chain has TRBV3-1 and TRBJ1-6. This CDR3 has 19 amino acids. CDR1 and CDR2 (germline): LGHDT, YNNKEL (reference sequence). CDR3 amino acids: CASSQGSFVGSSYNSPLHF.

The chain carries TRBV27 and TRBJ2-2. Germline CDR1 is MNHEY and CDR2 is SMNVEV (reference sequence). CDR3 length: 12 residues. The CDR3 here is CASSKGTGELFF.

V is TRBV5-1 and J is TRBJ2-2; TCRdb's assignment of TRBD1 cannot be checked, as there is no DNA. The CDR3 loop spans 15 amino acids. Germline-derived CDR1 and CDR2 are SGHRS and YFSETQ. The CDR3 region is CASSFRRENTGELFF.

The chain is built from TRBV7-9 and TRBJ1-5. In germline, CDR1 is SEHNR, CDR2 FQNEAQ (reference sequence). The CDR3 is made up of 12 amino acids. CDR3 residues: CASQMSNQPQHF.

The J gene is TRBJ1-4, the V gene TRBV12-3 or TRBV12-4; TCRdb indicates TRBD1, and absent DNA this call remains unverified. CDR3 length: 13 residues. CDR3 amino acids: CASSLGGSEKLFF.

The chain uses TRBV24-1 and TRBJ2-3; TCRdb calls TRBD1, which cannot be checked without DNA. The length of the CDR3 is 16 residues. Germline-derived CDR1 and CDR2 are KGHDR and SFDVKD. The CDR3 sequence is CATSYPQRQGADTQYF.

This chain's CDR3 is CASSLARHTYNEQFF. The chain uses TRBV7-2 and TRBJ2-1; the D call from TCRdb, TRBD1, cannot be confirmed without DNA. CDR1 is SGHTA, CDR2 FQGNSA, per germline. The CDR3 loop spans 15 amino acids.

J is TRBJ1-5 and V is TRBV12-3 or TRBV12-4; the TCRdb D gene call, TRBD1, has no DNA to confirm it. This CDR3 contains 13 residues. CDR3 protein: CPSTTVSNQPQHF.

This rearrangement joins TRBV18 to TRBJ2-1; TCRdb proposes TRBD1, but this gene call is untestable without DNA. This CDR3 has 14 residues. Germline CDR1 KGHSH, CDR2 LQKENI. CDR3 loop: CASSPLATDNEQFF.

The chain carries TRBV5-4 and TRBJ1-2; TCRdb's D call of TRBD1 is untestable without DNA. CDR3 length: 17 amino acids. CDR1 and CDR2 (germline): SGHNT, YYREEE (reference sequence). The CDR3 here is CASSPPGGGALNYGYTF.